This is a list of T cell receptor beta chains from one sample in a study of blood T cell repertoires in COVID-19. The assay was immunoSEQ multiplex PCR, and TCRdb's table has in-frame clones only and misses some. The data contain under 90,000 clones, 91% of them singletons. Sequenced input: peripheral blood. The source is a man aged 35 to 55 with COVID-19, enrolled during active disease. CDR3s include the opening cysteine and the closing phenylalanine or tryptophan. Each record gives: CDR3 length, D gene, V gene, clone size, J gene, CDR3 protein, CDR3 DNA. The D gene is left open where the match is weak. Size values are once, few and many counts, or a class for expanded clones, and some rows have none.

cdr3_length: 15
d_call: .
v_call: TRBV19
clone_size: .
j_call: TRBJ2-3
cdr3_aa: CASSPPPLHPGTQYF
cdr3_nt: TGTGCCAGTAGTCCCCCCCCGCTCCACCCCGGTACGCAGTATTTT

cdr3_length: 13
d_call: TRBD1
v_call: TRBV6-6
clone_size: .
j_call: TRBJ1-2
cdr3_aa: CASSSGQGGGYTF
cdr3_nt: TGTGCCAGCAGTTCCGGACAGGGTGGTGGCTACACCTTC

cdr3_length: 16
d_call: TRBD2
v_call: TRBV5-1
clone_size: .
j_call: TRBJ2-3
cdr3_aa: CASSLGTSGPEDTQYF
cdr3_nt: TGCGCCAGCAGCTTGGGGACTAGCGGTCCTGAGGATACGCAGTATTTT

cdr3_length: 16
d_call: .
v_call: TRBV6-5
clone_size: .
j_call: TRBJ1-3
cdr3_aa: CASSYSLTASGNTIYF
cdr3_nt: TGTGCCAGCAGTTACTCCCTTACTGCCTCTGGAAACACCATATATTTT

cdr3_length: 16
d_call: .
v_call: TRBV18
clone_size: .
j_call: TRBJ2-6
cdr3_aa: CASSGTPSSGANVLTF
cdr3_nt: TGTGCCAGTTCCGGGACACCAAGCTCTGGGGCCAACGTCCTGACTTTC

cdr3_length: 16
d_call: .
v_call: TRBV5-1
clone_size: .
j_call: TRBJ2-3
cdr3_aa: CASSWSGTPGTDTQYF
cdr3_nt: TGCGCCAGCAGCTGGTCCGGGACACCCGGCACAGATACGCAGTATTTT

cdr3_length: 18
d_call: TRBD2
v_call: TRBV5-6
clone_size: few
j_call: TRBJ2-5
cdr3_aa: CASSLVASGGDDLETQYF
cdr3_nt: TGTGCCAGCAGCTTGGTGGCTAGCGGGGGAGATGATCTGGAGACCCAGTACTTC

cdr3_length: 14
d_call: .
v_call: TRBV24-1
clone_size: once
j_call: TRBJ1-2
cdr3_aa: CATSSKGPNYGYTF
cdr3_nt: TGTGCCACCAGTAGTAAGGGGCCTAACTATGGCTACACCTTC

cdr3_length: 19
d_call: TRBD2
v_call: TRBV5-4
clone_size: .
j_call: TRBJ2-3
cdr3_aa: CASSRRTSGGAGVADTQYF
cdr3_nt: TGTGCCAGCAGCCGCAGGACTAGCGGGGGGGCTGGGGTCGCAGATACGCAGTATTTT

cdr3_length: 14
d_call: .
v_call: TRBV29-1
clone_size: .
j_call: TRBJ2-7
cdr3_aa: CSVKGGPYSYEQYF
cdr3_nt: TGCAGCGTGAAGGGGGGGCCTTACTCCTACGAGCAGTACTTC

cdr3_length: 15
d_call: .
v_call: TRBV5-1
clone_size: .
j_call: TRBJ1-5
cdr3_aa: CASSLEGRGNQPQHF
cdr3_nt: TGCGCCAGCAGCTTGGAGGGCAGGGGCAATCAGCCCCAGCATTTT

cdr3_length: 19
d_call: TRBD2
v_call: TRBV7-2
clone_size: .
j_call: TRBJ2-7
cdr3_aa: CASSPAAMVGGGLDYEQYF
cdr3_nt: TGTGCCAGCAGCCCTGCCGCCATGGTTGGGGGGGGTTTGGACTACGAGCAGTACTTC

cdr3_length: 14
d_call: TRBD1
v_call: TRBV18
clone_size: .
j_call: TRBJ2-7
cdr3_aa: CASSRGTGGDEQYF
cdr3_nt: TGTGCCAGCTCACGTGGGACAGGGGGGGACGAGCAGTACTTC

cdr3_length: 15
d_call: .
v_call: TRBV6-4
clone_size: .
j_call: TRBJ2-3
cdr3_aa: CASSKQGTSTDTQYF
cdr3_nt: TGTGCCAGCAGTAAACAGGGAACTAGCACAGATACGCAGTATTTT

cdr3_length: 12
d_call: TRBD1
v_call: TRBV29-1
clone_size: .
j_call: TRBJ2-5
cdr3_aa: CSHRGGLGTQYF
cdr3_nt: TGCAGCCACAGAGGGGGCTTAGGGACCCAGTACTTC

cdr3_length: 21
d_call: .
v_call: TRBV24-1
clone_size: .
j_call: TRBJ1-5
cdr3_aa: CATSDFEEALRDTDSNQPQHF
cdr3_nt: TGTGCCACCAGTGATTTTGAAGAAGCCCTACGGGACACCGATAGCAATCAGCCCCAGCATTTT

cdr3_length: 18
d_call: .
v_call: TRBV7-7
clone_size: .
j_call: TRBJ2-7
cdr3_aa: CASSLAQVRGGRSYEQYF
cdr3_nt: TGTGCCAGCAGCTTAGCCCAGGTCCGCGGGGGCAGGTCCTACGAGCAGTACTTC

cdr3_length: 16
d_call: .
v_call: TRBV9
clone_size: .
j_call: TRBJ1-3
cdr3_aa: CASSVAGGSSGNTIYF
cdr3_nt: TGTGCCAGCAGCGTAGCCGGGGGGAGCTCTGGAAACACCATATATTTT

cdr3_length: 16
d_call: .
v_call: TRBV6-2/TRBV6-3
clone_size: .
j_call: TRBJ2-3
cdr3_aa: CASSGRGGGMGDTQYF
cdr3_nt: TGTGCCAGCAGCGGCCGTGGGGGGGGCATGGGAGATACGCAGTATTTT

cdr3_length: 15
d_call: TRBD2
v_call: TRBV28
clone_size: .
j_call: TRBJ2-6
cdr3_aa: CASSTGGTGANVLTF
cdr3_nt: TGTGCCAGCAGTACGGGGGGGACTGGGGCCAACGTCCTGACTTTC

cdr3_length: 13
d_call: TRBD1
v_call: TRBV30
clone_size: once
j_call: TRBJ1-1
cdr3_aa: CAWTAQGAGKAFF
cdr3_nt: TGTGCCTGGACTGCCCAGGGGGCCGGAAAAGCTTTCTTT

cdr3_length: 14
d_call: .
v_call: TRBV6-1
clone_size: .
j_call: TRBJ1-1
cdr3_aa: CASSEGRVWTEAFF
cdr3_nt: TGTGCCAGCAGTGAAGGCAGGGTATGGACTGAAGCTTTCTTT

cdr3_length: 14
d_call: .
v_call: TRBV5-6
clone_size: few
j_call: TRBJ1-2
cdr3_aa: CASSPQPELYGYTF
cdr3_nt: TGTGCCAGCAGCCCCCAACCCGAGCTCTATGGCTACACCTTC

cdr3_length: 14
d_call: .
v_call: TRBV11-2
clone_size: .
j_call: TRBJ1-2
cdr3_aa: CASSLNLAGDGYTF
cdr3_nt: TGTGCCAGCAGCTTAAATTTGGCAGGGGATGGCTACACCTTC

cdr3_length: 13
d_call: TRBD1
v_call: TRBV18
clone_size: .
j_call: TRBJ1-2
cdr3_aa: CASSVDRDYGYTF
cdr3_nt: TGTGCCAGCTCCGTCGACAGGGACTATGGCTACACCTTC

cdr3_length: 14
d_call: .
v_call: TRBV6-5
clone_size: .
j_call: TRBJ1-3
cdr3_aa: CASRGAGPGNTIYF
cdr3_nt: TGTGCCAGCAGGGGGGCTGGGCCTGGAAACACCATATATTTT

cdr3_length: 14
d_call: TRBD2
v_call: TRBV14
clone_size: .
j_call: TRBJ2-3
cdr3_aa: CASSHGGGSSTQYF
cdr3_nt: TGTGCCAGCAGCCACGGCGGGGGTTCGAGTACGCAGTATTTT

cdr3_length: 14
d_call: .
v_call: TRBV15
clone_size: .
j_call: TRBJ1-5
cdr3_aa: CATSRQAINQPQHF
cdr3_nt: TGTGCCACCAGTCGACAGGCGATCAATCAGCCCCAGCATTTT

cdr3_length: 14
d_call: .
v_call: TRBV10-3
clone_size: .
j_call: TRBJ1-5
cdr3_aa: CATSPGASLEAQHF
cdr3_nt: TGTGCCACATCACCTGGGGCATCATTAGAGGCCCAGCATTTT

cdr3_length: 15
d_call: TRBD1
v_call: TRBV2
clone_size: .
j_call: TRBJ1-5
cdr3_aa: CASSVQGQVNQPQHF
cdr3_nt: TGTGCCAGCAGTGTACAAGGACAGGTGAATCAGCCCCAGCATTTT

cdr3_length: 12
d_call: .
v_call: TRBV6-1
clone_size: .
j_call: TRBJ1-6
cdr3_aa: CASSRDTEPLHF
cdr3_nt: TGTGCCAGCAGCAGGGACACGGAGCCCCTCCACTTT

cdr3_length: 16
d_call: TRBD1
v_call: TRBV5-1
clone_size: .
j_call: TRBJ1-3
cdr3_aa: CASSTTAGQGSHTIYF
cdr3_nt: TGCGCCAGCAGCACGACCGCGGGACAGGGGAGCCACACCATATATTTT

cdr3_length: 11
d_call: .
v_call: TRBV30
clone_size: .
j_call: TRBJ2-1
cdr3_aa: CAWRVSNEQFF
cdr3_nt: TGTGCCTGGCGCGTCTCGAATGAGCAGTTCTTC

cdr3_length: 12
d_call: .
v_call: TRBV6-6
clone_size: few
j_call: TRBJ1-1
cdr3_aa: CASSSDSTEAFF
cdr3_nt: TGTGCCAGCAGCTCGGACAGCACTGAAGCTTTCTTT

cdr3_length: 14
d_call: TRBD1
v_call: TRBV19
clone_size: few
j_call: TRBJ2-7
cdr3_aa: CASSIRGQGNEQYF
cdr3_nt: TGTGCCAGTAGTATCCGTGGACAGGGCAACGAGCAGTACTTC

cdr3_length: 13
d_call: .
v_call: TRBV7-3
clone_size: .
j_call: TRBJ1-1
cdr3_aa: CASSTGQSLPAFF
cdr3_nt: TGTGCCAGCAGTACCGGACAGAGCCTCCCAGCTTTCTTT

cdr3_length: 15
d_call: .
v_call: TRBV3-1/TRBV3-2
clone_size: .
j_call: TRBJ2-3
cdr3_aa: CASSRRQDRPDTQYF
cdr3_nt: TGTGCCAGCAGCCGAAGACAGGACCGCCCGGATACGCAGTATTTT

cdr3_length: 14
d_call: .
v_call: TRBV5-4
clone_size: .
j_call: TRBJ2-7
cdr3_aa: CASSANRDRNEQYF
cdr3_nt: TGTGCCAGCAGCGCCAACAGGGATCGCAACGAGCAGTACTTC

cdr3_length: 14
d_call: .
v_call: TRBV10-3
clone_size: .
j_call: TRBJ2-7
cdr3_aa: CAIRSRVGEHEQYF
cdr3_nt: TGTGCCATCAGGAGCAGGGTAGGTGAGCACGAGCAGTACTTC

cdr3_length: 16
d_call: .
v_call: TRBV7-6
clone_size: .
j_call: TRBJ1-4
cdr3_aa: CASSRQGWRNNEKLFF
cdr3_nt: TGTGCCAGCAGCCGGCAGGGGTGGAGGAATAATGAAAAACTGTTTTTT

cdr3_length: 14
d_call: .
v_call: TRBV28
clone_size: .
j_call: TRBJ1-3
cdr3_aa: CASQSGGTGNTIYF
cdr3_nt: TGTGCCAGTCAGTCCGGGGGGACTGGAAACACCATATATTTT

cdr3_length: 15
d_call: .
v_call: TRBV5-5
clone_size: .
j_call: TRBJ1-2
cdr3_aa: CASSFGQTLSYGYTF
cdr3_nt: TGTGCCAGCAGCTTCGGACAGACTCTGAGCTATGGCTACACCTTC

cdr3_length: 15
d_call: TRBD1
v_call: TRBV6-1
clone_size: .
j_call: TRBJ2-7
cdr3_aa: CASSDHRGYHHEQYF
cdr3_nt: TGTGCCAGCAGTGACCACAGGGGGTATCACCACGAGCAGTACTTC

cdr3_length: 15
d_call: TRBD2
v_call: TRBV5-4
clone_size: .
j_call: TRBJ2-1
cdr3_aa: CASSLTSGGQAKQFF
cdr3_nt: TGTGCCAGCAGCTTGACTAGCGGGGGGCAAGCTAAGCAGTTCTTC

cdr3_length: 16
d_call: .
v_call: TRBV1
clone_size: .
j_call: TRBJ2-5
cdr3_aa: CTSSQGLAGVRETQYF
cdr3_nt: TGCACCAGCAGCCAAGGGCTAGCGGGGGTACGAGAGACCCAGTACTTC

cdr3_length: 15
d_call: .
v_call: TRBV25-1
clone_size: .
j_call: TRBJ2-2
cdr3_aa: CASSERARADGELFF
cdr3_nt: TGTGCCAGCAGTGAACGGGCCAGGGCTGACGGGGAGCTGTTTTTT

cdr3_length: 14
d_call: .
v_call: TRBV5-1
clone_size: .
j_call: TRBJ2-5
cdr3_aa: CASKSSADEETQYF
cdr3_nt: TGCGCCAGCAAGTCTAGCGCAGATGAAGAGACCCAGTACTTC

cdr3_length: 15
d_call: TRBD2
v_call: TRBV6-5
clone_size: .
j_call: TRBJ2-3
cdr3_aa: CASSPGTSGTDTQYF
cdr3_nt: TGTGCCAGCAGCCCCGGGACTAGCGGCACAGATACGCAGTATTTT